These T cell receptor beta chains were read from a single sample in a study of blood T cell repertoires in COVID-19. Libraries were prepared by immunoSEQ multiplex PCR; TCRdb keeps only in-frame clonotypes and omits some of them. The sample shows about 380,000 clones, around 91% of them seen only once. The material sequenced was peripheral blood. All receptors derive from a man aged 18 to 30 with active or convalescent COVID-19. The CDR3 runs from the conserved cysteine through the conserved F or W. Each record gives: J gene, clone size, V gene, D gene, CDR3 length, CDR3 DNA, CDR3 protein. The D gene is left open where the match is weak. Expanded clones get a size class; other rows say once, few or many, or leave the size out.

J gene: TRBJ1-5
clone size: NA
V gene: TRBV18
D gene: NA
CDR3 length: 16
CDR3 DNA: TGTGCCAGCTCCCAGTGGGAGAGGGAGGTCAATCAGCCCCAGCATTTT
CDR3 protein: CASSQWEREVNQPQHF

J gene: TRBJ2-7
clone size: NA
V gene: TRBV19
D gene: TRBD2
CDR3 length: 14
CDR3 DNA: TGTGCCAGTATGACTAGCGTGAGCTCCTACGAGCAGTACTTC
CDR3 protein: CASMTSVSSYEQYF

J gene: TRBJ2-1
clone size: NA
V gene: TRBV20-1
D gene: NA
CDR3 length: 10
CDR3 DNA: TGCAGTGCCACCGACTTGCTCCAGTTCTTC
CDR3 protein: CSATDLLQFF

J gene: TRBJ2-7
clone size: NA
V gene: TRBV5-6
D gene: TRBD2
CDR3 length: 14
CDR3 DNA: TGTGCCAGCAGCTTTGGTAGCGGGAGTTGGGAGCAGTACTTC
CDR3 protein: CASSFGSGSWEQYF

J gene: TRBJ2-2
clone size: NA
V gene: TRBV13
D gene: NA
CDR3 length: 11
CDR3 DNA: TGTGCCACCGGGATCATCGGGGAGCTGTTTTTT
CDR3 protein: CATGIIGELFF

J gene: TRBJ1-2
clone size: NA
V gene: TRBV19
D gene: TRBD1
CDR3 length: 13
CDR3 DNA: TGTGCTACTACCGGGACAGGGGTCGGTGGCTACACCTTC
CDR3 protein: CATTGTGVGGYTF

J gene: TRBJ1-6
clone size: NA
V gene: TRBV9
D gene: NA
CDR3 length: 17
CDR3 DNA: TGTGCCAGCAGCGTAGAGAGATTGGGAGCCTATAATTCACCCCTCCACTTT
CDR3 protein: CASSVERLGAYNSPLHF

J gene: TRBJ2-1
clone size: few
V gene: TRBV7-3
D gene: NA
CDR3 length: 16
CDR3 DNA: TGTGCCAGCAGCTTACGGTTACAGAGAGGGTTTAATGAGCAGTTCTTC
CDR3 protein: CASSLRLQRGFNEQFF

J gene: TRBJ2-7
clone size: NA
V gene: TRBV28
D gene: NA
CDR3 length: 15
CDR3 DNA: TGTGCCAGCAGTTTTGTGGACAGAACCTCCTACGAGCAGTACTTC
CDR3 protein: CASSFVDRTSYEQYF

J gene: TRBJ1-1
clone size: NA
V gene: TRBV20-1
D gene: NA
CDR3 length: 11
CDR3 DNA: TGCAGTGCCATTGGGCACACTGAAGCTTTCTTT
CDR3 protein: CSAIGHTEAFF

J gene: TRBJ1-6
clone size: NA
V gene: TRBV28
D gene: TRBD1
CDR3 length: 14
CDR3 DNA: TGTGCCAGCAGCGGGACAGGGGACAGGTCACCCCTCCACTTT
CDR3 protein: CASSGTGDRSPLHF

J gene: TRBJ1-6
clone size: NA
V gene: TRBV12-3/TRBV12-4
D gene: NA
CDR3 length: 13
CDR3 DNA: TGTGCCAGCCGTTCGGTCGCTAATTCACCCCTCCACTTT
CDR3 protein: CASRSVANSPLHF

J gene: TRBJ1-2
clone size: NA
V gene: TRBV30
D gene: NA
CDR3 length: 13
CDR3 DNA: TGTGCCTGGAACCCACGCGTCCCGTATGGCTACACCTTC
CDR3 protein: CAWNPRVPYGYTF

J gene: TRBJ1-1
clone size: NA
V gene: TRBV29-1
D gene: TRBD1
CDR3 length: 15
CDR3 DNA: TGCAGCGTAGAGGCCGCCGGGACAGGGGTTACTGAAGCTTTCTTT
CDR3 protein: CSVEAAGTGVTEAFF

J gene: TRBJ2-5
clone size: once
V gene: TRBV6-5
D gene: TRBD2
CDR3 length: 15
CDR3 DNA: TGTGCCAGCAGTATCGGGACTAGCTACGGAGAGACCCAGTACTTC
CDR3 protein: CASSIGTSYGETQYF

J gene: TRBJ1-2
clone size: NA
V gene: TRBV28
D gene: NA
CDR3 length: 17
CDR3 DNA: TGTGCCAGCAGTTTAGTACAGGGCTTTAAGAATTACTATGGCTACACCTTC
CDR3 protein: CASSLVQGFKNYYGYTF

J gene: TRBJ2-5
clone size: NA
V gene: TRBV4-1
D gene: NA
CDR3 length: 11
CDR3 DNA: TGCGCCTCCGGAAGAGGAGAGACCCAGTACTTC
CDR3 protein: CASGRGETQYF

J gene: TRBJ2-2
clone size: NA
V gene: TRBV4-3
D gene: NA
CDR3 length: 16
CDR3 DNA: TGCGCCAGCAGCCAAGACCCAGGGGGGCGGGTCGGGGAGCTGTTTTTT
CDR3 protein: CASSQDPGGRVGELFF

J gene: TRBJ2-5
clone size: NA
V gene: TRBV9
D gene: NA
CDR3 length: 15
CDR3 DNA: TGTGCCAGCAGCCAAGAAGGCACTAGCCAAGAGACCCAGTACTTC
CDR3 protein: CASSQEGTSQETQYF

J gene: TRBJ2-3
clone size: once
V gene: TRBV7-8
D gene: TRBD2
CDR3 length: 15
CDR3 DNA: TGTGCCAGCAGCTTAAATTCGGGGGGGCCGGATACGCAGTATTTT
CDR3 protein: CASSLNSGGPDTQYF

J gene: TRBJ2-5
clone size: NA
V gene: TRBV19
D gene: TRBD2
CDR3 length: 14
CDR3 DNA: TGTGCCAGTAGAAGTAGCGGGGGGACTGAGACCCAGTACTTC
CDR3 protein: CASRSSGGTETQYF

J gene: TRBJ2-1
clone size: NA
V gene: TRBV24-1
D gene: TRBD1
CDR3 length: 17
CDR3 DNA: TGTGCCACCAGTGATCCTCAGGGACAGGGGGCCCGAAATGAGCAGTTCTTC
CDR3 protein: CATSDPQGQGARNEQFF

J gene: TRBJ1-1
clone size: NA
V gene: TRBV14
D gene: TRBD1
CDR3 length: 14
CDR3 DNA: TGTGCCAGCAGCCGAGAAGTGCGACAGGGGTCGGCTTTCTTT
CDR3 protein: CASSREVRQGSAFF

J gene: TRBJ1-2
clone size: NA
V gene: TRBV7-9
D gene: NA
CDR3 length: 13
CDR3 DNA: TGTGCCAGCAGCTGGGCGGGGGGGAATGGCTACACCTTC
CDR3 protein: CASSWAGGNGYTF

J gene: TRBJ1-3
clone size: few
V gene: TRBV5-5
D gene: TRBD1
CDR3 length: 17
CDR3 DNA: TGTGCCAGCAGCGTGACCGGGACAGGGTTCACGGGAAACACCATATATTTT
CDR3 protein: CASSVTGTGFTGNTIYF

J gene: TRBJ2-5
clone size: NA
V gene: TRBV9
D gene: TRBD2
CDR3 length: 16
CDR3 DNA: TGTGCCAGCAGCGTCGGGACTAGCGGGGTCCAAGAGACCCAGTACTTC
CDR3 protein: CASSVGTSGVQETQYF

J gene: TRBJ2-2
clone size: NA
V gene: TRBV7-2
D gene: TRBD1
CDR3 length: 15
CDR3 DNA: TGTGCCAGCAGCACCGGGACAGGGTTGTCCGGGGAGCTGTTTTTT
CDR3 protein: CASSTGTGLSGELFF

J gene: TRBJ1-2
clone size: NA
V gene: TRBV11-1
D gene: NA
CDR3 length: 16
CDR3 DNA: TGTGCCAGCAGCTCACTGGACGGAAGGGGCACCTATGGCTACACCTTC
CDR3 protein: CASSSLDGRGTYGYTF

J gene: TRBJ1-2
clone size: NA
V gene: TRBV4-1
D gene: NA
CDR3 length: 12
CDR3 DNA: TGCGCCAGCAGCCAAGTGAACCGGGGCTACACCTTC
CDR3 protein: CASSQVNRGYTF

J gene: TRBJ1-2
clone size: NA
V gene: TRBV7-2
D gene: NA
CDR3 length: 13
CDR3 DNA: TGTGCCAGCAGCTCGCAGGGATCTTATGGCTACACCTTC
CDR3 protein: CASSSQGSYGYTF

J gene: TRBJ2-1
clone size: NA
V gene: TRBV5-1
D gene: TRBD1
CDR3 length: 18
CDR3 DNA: TGCGCCAGCAGCGCGGGCGGGGTGACAGGGGGGCGGTACAATGAGCAGTTCTTC
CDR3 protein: CASSAGGVTGGRYNEQFF

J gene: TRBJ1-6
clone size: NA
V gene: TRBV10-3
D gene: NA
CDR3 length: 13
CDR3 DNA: TGTGCCATCACTCGGACTATAACTTCACCCCTCCACTTT
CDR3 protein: CAITRTITSPLHF

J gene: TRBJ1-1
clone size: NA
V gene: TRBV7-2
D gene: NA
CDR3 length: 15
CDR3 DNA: TGTGCCAGCAGCTCCAACAGGGCCCGGGGCACTGAAGCTTTCTTT
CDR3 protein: CASSSNRARGTEAFF

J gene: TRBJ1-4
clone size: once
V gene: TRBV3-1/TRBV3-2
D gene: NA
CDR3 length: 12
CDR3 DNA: TGTGCCAGCAGCCGTACAGGGCTGGGACTGTTTTTT
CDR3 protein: CASSRTGLGLFF

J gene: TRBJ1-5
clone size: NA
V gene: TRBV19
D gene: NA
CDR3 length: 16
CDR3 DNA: TGTGCCAGTAGTATAGCTACACGGGGGTGGGATCAGCCCCAGCATTTT
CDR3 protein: CASSIATRGWDQPQHF

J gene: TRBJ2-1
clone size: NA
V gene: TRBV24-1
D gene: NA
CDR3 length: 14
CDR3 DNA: TGTGCCACCAGTGAGGAACAAAAACAGGGTGAGCAGTTCTTC
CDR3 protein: CATSEEQKQGEQFF

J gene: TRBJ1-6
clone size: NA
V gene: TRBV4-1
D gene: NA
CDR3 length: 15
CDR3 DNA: TGCGCCAGCAGCCAAACGGGGGGCAACTATTCACCCCTCCACTTT
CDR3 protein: CASSQTGGNYSPLHF

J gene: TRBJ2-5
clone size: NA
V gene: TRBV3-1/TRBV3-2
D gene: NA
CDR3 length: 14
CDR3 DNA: TGTGCCAGCAGCCAAGGCAGGATCGGAGAGACCCAGTACTTC
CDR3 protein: CASSQGRIGETQYF

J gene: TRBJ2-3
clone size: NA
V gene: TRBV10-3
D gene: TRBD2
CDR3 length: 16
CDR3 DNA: TGTGCCATCAACCGGGGACTAACCGTGAGTTCAGATACGCAGTATTTT
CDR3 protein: CAINRGLTVSSDTQYF

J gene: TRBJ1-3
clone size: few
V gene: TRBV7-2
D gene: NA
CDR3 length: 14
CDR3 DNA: TGTGCCAGCAGCGCCTGGACAACGGGAAACACCATATATTTT
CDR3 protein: CASSAWTTGNTIYF

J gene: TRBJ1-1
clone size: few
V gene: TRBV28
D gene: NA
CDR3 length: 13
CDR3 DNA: TGTGCCAGCACGTACAGGATTCGTGCTGAAGCTTTCTTT
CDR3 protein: CASTYRIRAEAFF

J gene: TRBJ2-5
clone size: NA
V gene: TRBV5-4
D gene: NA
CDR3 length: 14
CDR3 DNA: TGTGCCAGCAGTAATACAGGTACGAGGGAGACCCAGTACTTC
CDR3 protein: CASSNTGTRETQYF

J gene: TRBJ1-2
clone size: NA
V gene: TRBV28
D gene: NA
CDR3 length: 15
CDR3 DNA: TGTGCCAGCAGCATTCGATCGGGACAAAACTATGGCTACACCTTC
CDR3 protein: CASSIRSGQNYGYTF